Listed here is a single TCR beta chain. Possible read error: a much larger clone is one base away. These data belong to a study of tumor-infiltrating lymphocytes in primary liver carcinoma. This CDR3 contains 14 residues. Germline V gene sequence: CDR1 MNHEY, CDR2 SVGAGI. Total RNA (about 500 ng) served as template for TCR beta cDNA synthesis primed by a constant-region primer. The TCR beta library was amplified through three nested multiplex PCR rounds in a modified ARM-PCR procedure. Amplification in the first two PCR rounds was performed using TRBV1-TRBV30 forward primers and a C-beta reverse primer for roughly 10 cycles each. TCRdb ran MiXCR on the multiplex PCR reads and lists one entry per CDR3 protein. The sample lists fewer than 350,000 distinct CDR3 sequences; 65% were seen once. The study extracted blood RNA from unsorted whole blood and also extracted germline DNA.

Input material: peripheral blood. The origin of this receptor is a man aged 35 to 55 with primary liver carcinoma and hepatitis B virus infection. The chain joins TRBV6-5 to TRBJ2-2; a weak D match, TRBD1 (6 bases). The CDR3 DNA reads as TGTGCCAGCAGTACGGACAGAAACACCGGGGAGCTGTTGTTT. This sequence encodes CASSTDRNTGELLF.